This entry features one T cell receptor (beta chain) sequence. Its antigen is not known. Assay used: immunoSEQ multiplex PCR; TCRdb lists only in-frame clones, some missing. The sample lists over 150,000 clones; roughly 88% were seen once. The V gene's germline CDR1 is SGHTA and CDR2 FQGNSA. The V and J ends lost 5 bases and 3 bases respectively, with 19 bases between them. CDR3 length equals 16 residues. The data derive from a study of cytomegalovirus exposure and HLA in healthy donors. The study, taken as a whole, reports: A list of approximately 160 TCR beta chains associated with cytomegalovirus was given.

The donors were part of the validation cohort, which consisted of some 120 subjects and was separate from the first cohort of several hundred subjects. The sequenced sample was PBMCs. The chain has TRBV7-2 and TRBJ1-2; D possibly corresponds to TRBD1 (5 bases). This clonotype was obtained from a woman aged 25 to 39 in good health and CMV-seropositive. The CDR3 DNA is TGTGCCAGCAGCCCCCGGACACCTGGTTGGGACTATGGCTACACCTTC. Amino acids: CASSPRTPGWDYGYTF. Looking up the rest from reference TRBV7-2 and TRBJ1-2 gives the full variable domain: GAGVSQSPSNKVTEKGKDVELRCDPISGHTALYWYRQSLGQGLEFLIYFQGNSAPDKSGLPSDRFSAERTGGSVSTLTIQRTQQEDSAVYLCASSPRTPGWDYGYTFGSGTRLTVV.